What follows are 28 T cell receptor beta chains derived from one specimen sequenced in a study of vaccination and CD4 T cells after COVID-19 (dated by TCRdb to between 2022 and 2023). The meaning of the sample's treatment or condition label: approximately 10-day PBMC culture with coronavirus spike peptide pools or control peptides (ViraFEST assay). The library was made by PCR. This sample was sequenced with an Illumina iSeq 100. DNA from cultured CD4+ T cells underwent TCR sequencing with the Oncomine TCR Beta short-read assay at the Johns Hopkins FTIC core. TCRdb applied fastp at Q25 and MiXCR to the public reads, then kept only in-frame beta chains. Each entry merges the rows of one CDR3 protein and shows their most common DNA and genes. Within this sample are roughly 17,000 distinct CDR3 sequences, with 54% of them counted one time only. About an eighth of the sample goes to the ten largest clones.

Their target antigens are unknown. The specimen was CD4+ T cells from blood, cultured in vitro. The receptors shown here come from a human donor who had recovered from COVID-19.

This rearrangement joins TRBV12-5 to TRBJ1-1; 9 bases are shared with TRBD1. This CDR3 is built from 13 residues. The V gene's germline CDR1 is LGHNT and CDR2 FRNRAP. V lost 6 bases to trimming and J lost 10 bases; unmatched junction nucleotides: 9. The chain's CDR3 is CASGPREGQGAFF. The DNA for the CDR3 is TGTGCTAGTGGCCCTCGGGAGGGACAGGGAGCTTTCTTT.

This clonotype was picked up a small number of times. The V and J genes are TRBV6-2 or TRBV6-3 and TRBJ2-1; D unresolved. The CDR3 runs 15 residues. The V gene lost 7 bases and the J gene lost 0 bases, with 13 bases spanning the gap. Germline V gene sequence: CDR1 MNHEY, CDR2 SVGEGT. Here the CDR3 reads CASNPDRYSYNEQFF. CDR3 in DNA: TGTGCCAGCAACCCGGACCGCTACTCCTACAATGAGCAGTTCTTC.

This chain uses TRBV2 with TRBJ2-7; no definite D call. In germline, CDR1 is SNHLY, CDR2 FYNNEI. Trimming stripped 5 bases from V and 1 base from J, with 3 bases between. This CDR3 has 11 residues. The CDR3: CASSFSYEQYF. The DNA of the CDR3 is TGTGCCAGCAGTTTTTCCTACGAGCAGTACTTC.

The chain links TRBV27 to TRBJ2-6, with a tentative D call TRBD1 (5 bases). Germline CDR1 is MNHEY and CDR2 is SMNVEV (reference sequence). Trimming removed 6 bases from V and 0 bases from J, with 12 bases in between. The CDR3 has 16 amino acids. CDR3 region: CASSLNRPSGANVLTF. The CDR3 DNA follows: TGTGCCAGCAGCCTCAACAGGCCCTCTGGGGCCAACGTCCTGACTTTC.

The chain uses TRBV30 and TRBJ1-2; 9 nucleotides agree with TRBD1. This CDR3 contains 17 residues. The germline V gene encodes CDR1 GTSNPN and CDR2 SVGIG (reference sequence). With V trimmed by 7 bases and J by 4 bases, 19 bases remained unmatched. The CDR3 loop is CALFGVRPGQGLYGYTF. For the CDR3, the DNA is TGTGCCTTATTCGGAGTAAGGCCGGGACAGGGCCTCTATGGCTACACCTTC. The full variable domain, its missing parts supplied by reference TRBV30 and TRBJ1-2, is SQTIHQWPATLVQPVGSPLSLECTVEGTSNPNLYWYRQAAGRGLQLLFYSVGIGQISSEVPQNLSASRPQDRQFILSSKKLLLSDSGFYLCALFGVRPGQGLYGYTFGSGTRLTVV.

This clonotype was observed a handful of times. This chain links TRBV12-3 or TRBV12-4 with TRBJ1-2, with 7 positions matching TRBD1. This CDR3 has 13 amino acids. Trimming removed 1 base from V and 7 bases from J; junction bases left unmatched: 3. CDR3 sequence: CASSLGAGGGYTF. In DNA form, the CDR3 reads TGTGCCAGCAGTTTAGGGGCAGGGGGTGGCTACACCTTC.

V gene TRBV7-8 combines with J gene TRBJ1-1, with a weak D call TRBD1 (6 bases). Germline V gene sequence: CDR1 SGHVS, CDR2 FQNEAQ. V was trimmed by 3 bases and J by 11 bases, leaving 13 bases between them. The CDR3 is made up of 12 amino acids. This CDR3 is CASSFRRDIAFF. In nucleotides, the CDR3 is TGTGCCAGCAGCTTTCGACGGGACATTGCTTTCTTT.

The chain combines TRBV12-3 or TRBV12-4 with TRBJ1-1; D is unresolved. V was trimmed by 4 bases and J by 3 bases, leaving 12 bases between them. The CDR3 extends over 14 amino acids. CDR3 amino acids: CASSYGQEDTEAFF. DNA of the CDR3: TGTGCCAGCAGTTACGGCCAGGAAGACACTGAAGCTTTCTTT.

The chain links TRBV11-2 to TRBJ2-7; 7 nucleotides agree with TRBD1. CDR3 size: 16 residues. Germline CDR1 SGHAT, CDR2 FQNNGV. V lost 6 bases, J lost 0 bases, and 11 bases stayed unmatched. The CDR3 nucleotides read TGTGCCAGCAGGCGTCAGTTCGCAGGGGGCTCCTACGAGCAGTACTTC. It encodes CASRRQFAGGSYEQYF.

The V and J genes are TRBV5-1 and TRBJ1-2, with D possibly being TRBD1 (5 bases). This CDR3 has 15 amino acids. Trimming pared 0 bases from V and 2 bases from J, leaving 11 bases between. Germline values: CDR1 SGHRS, CDR2 YFSETQ. The CDR3: CASSLGGRANYGYTF. The CDR3 nucleotides read TGCGCCAGCAGCTTGGGGGGCAGGGCGAACTATGGCTACACCTTC.

In its sample, this clonotype ranks as medium-sized. This chain uses TRBV10-3 with TRBJ2-3; the D call may be TRBD1 or TRBD2 (5 bases each). V was cut by 7 bases and J by 1 base, with 15 bases left in between. Germline V lookup: CDR1 ENHRY, CDR2 SYGVKD. The CDR3 has 15 residues. The CDR3 region is CAITAGSGRTDTQYF. The CDR3 DNA is TGTGCCATCACCGCAGGGAGCGGACGCACAGATACGCAGTATTTT.

The chain is built from TRBV6-1 and TRBJ1-4, with 7 bases matching TRBD1. The CDR3 runs to 16 residues. Germline V gene sequence: CDR1 MNHNS, CDR2 SASEGT. Unmatched junction bases numbered 8, after V lost 0 bases and J lost 7 bases. For the CDR3, the DNA is TGTGCCAGCAGTGAAGCGTCCATAGGGGGCGGTGAAAAACTGTTTTTT. Its protein is CASSEASIGGGEKLFF.

The rearrangement links TRBV5-1 to TRBJ2-2, with D unresolved. Germline V lookup: CDR1 SGHRS, CDR2 YFSETQ. V shed 0 bases and J shed 0 bases, with 9 bases lying between them. The CDR3 is made up of 16 amino acids. The CDR3 region is CASSLASGSNTGELFF. CDR3 coding DNA: TGCGCCAGCAGCTTGGCATCAGGTTCGAACACCGGGGAGCTGTTTTTT.

The V gene is TRBV7-9, the J gene TRBJ1-2; no clear D gene. Germline V lookup: CDR1 SEHNR, CDR2 FQNEAQ (reference sequence). The CDR3 has 14 amino acids. The V gene lost 3 bases and the J gene lost 1 base, with 9 bases spanning the gap. The CDR3 sequence is CASSFGSFNYGYTF. In DNA form, the CDR3 reads TGTGCCAGCAGCTTTGGCAGTTTTAACTATGGCTACACCTTC.

This clonotype was detected only a few times. The chain is built from TRBV20-1 and TRBJ1-1, with 7 positions matching TRBD1. Germline lookup yields CDR1 DFQATT and CDR2 SNEGSKA (reference sequence). V lost 0 bases and J lost 4; bases outside the gene matches: 14. The length of the CDR3 is 17 residues. The CDR3, as DNA: TGCAGTGCTAGAGACGGAGACAGGGCTGGGTTGGGCACTGAAGCTTTCTTT. It is translated as CSARDGDRAGLGTEAFF.

This clonotype was found a few times. This chain joins TRBV11-2 and TRBJ2-1; unclear D gene. The CDR3 runs to 16 residues. V lost 0 bases to trimming and J lost 6 bases, with 15 bases between them. CDR1 and CDR2 from the germline V gene are SGHAT and FQNNGV. The CDR3 protein is CASSLEDGQLGNEQFF. CDR3 sequence (DNA): TGTGCCAGCAGCTTAGAGGACGGTCAGTTGGGCAATGAGCAGTTCTTC.

In its sample, this clonotype was seen a few times. This rearrangement joins TRBV7-2 to TRBJ2-7; the D is unclear. V was shortened by 5 bases and J by 9 bases, with 20 bases between the two germline ends. Looked up from germline, CDR1 is SGHTA and CDR2 is FQGNSA. The CDR3 is made up of 14 amino acids. As DNA, the CDR3 is TGTGCCAGCAGCCCGAATCCCCGCGCCGATACGCAGTACTTC. Its protein product is CASSPNPRADTQYF.

The genes are TRBV20-1 and TRBJ1-1, with D perhaps TRBD1 (5 bases). Per germline, CDR1 DFQATT and CDR2 SNEGSKA (reference sequence). The length of the CDR3 is 13 residues. V lost 7 bases to trimming and J lost 3 bases, with 15 bases between them. The CDR3 loop reads CSGRGGGDTEAFF. In nucleotides, the CDR3 is TGCAGTGGCAGAGGTGGAGGGGACACTGAAGCTTTCTTT.

This chain joins TRBV20-1 and TRBJ1-2, with 11 bases identical to TRBD1. This CDR3 is 12 amino acids long. CDR1 is DFQATT and CDR2 is SNEGSKA in the germline V gene (reference sequence). CDR3: CGWTGGSYGYTF. For the CDR3, the DNA is TGCGGTTGGACAGGGGGCAGCTATGGCTACACCTTC.

The V and J genes are TRBV20-1 and TRBJ2-2, with D unresolved. The CDR3 extends over 13 amino acids. The V end lost 3 bases, the J end lost 2 bases, and 7 bases lay between the germline ends. Looked up from germline, CDR1 is DFQATT and CDR2 is SNEGSKA (reference sequence). CDR3 nucleotides: TGCAGTGCTAGCACGACAAACACCGGGGAGCTGTTTTTT. Its protein is CSASTTNTGELFF.

This clonotype was observed a few times. This chain connects TRBV6-5 to TRBJ1-2, with 9 bases fitting TRBD1. Germline V gene sequence: CDR1 MNHEY, CDR2 SVGAGI. The CDR3 contains 17 residues. The junction had 9 bases not matched to a gene; V was cut back by 0 bases and J by 4 bases. CDR3 residues: CASSYSHPGQGSYGYTF. The CDR3 DNA follows: TGTGCCAGCAGTTACTCTCACCCGGGACAGGGATCCTATGGCTACACCTTC.

This clonotype was observed a few times. The chain links TRBV6-2 or TRBV6-3 to TRBJ1-5; 8 bases match TRBD1. The V gene's germline CDR1 is MNHEY and CDR2 SVGEGT. CDR3 length: 15 amino acids. The ends lost 5 bases at V and 4 bases at J; junction bases unmatched: 7. The CDR3 protein is CASSATGGPNQPQHF. CDR3 coding DNA: TGTGCCAGCAGTGCCACAGGGGGACCTAATCAGCCCCAGCATTTT.

The chain combines TRBV6-5 with TRBJ2-2, with 8 bases that match TRBD1. The CDR3 is 18 residues long. Germline CDR1 is MNHEY and CDR2 is SVGAGI. The J segment lost 3 bases and the V segment lost 2 bases, leaving 11 bases of the junction unmatched. The CDR3: CASSYTGQGRSHTGELFF. In DNA, the CDR3 is TGTGCCAGCAGTTACACCGGACAGGGTAGATCGCACACCGGGGAGCTGTTTTTT.

The CDR3 sequence is CASSLRTDTQYF. The CDR3 DNA follows: TGTGCCAGCAGCTTACGGACAGATACGCAGTATTTT. V usage is TRBV7-2 and J usage is TRBJ2-3; D uncertain. Germline CDR1 and CDR2: SGHTA and FQGNSA. The CDR3 length is 12 residues. Deletions cut 2 bases from V and 3 bases from J, with 3 bases between.

The V call is TRBV6-1, the J call TRBJ2-7; 10 bases match TRBD1. CDR1 is MNHNS, CDR2 SASEGT, per germline. This CDR3 contains 14 residues. Trimming at V came to 6 bases and at J to 4 bases, leaving 6 bases not matched to a gene. CDR3 region: CASRGQGGDYEQYF. In DNA form, the CDR3 reads TGTGCCAGCAGAGGACAGGGGGGAGATTACGAGCAGTACTTC.

The table lists this clonotype with a count of one. The chain combines TRBV20-1 with TRBJ2-3, with 9 positions matching TRBD1. V lost 5 bases and J lost 3; bases outside the gene matches: 6. CDR3 size: 14 residues. Germline V gene data show CDR1 as DFQATT and CDR2 as SNEGSKA (reference sequence). Here the CDR3 reads CSAGRDRATDTQYF. The CDR3 nucleotides are TGCAGTGCTGGCCGGGACAGGGCGACAGATACGCAGTATTTT.

The chain carries TRBV20-1 and TRBJ2-3; D is possibly TRBD1 or TRBD2 (6 bases each). The length of the CDR3 is 13 residues. V lost 2 bases and J 4 bases, leaving 10 bases between the germline ends. Germline V gene lookup returns CDR1 DFQATT and CDR2 SNEGSKA (reference sequence). CDR3 bases: TGCAGTGCTAGACTGGGGGGCCCAGATACGCAGTATTTT. It specifies CSARLGGPDTQYF.

The table lists this clonotype with a few counts. This chain connects TRBV30 to TRBJ1-2; maybe TRBD1 (5 bases). Germline-derived CDR1 and CDR2 are GTSNPN and SVGIG (reference sequence). Trimming stripped 4 bases from V and 5 bases from J, with 11 bases between. This CDR3 has 12 amino acids. CDR3 residues: CAWTRGSYGYTF. The CDR3 nucleotides are TGTGCCTGGACGAGGGGATCATATGGCTACACCTTC.